Listed here is a single T cell receptor beta chain. Its antigen remains unidentified. Trimming pared 6 bases from V and 0 bases from J, leaving 9 bases between. This CDR3 region has 14 residues. The germline V gene encodes CDR1 MNHEY and CDR2 SVGAGI. These data are taken from a study of T cell responses to AZD1222 COVID-19 vaccine. The table came from immunoSEQ multiplex PCR; TCRdb's copy has only in-frame clones and leaves some out. The sample contains more than 150,000 clones, around nine tenths of which appear only once. The study's findings and limits: Spike-specific TCR breadth and depth went up after people got two AZD1222 doses. It was only after the peak T cell response that any repertoires were sampled. Seropositive at baseline were only a handful of AZD1222 recipients.

This TCR was recovered from an adult who received the AZD1222 COVID-19 vaccine. The chain is built from TRBV6-5 and TRBJ1-3; D is ambiguous. The starting material was peripheral blood, obtained 28 days after the second AZD1222 dose. CDR3 sequence reads: CASSGVLSGNTIYF. Written as DNA, the CDR3 is TGTGCCAGCAGCGGGGTCCTCTCTGGAAACACCATATATTTT.